This T cell receptor (beta chain) comes out of a study of tissue T cells after allogeneic stem cell transplantation. Repertoires were generated with immunoSEQ multiplex PCR, while TCRdb's copy carries only in-frame clones and drops some. Altogether about 16,000 clones are present, roughly three quarters being singletons, with the ten largest covering roughly 0.91%. Worth noting for this clone: The antigen remains unidentified. Genes and germline are mouse. The sequence runs out 1 residue before the end of the CDR3; the remainder is reconstructed from the germline J gene.

Broader study findings: Tissue-detected TCR repertoire was only partly captured by blood and spleen T cells. Sampling depth was limited, and the cohort was small and clinically varied. Within patients, tissue anatomy strongly shaped TCR repertoire composition. Across patients, clones rarely overlapped, yet motif clusters were shared tissue-specifically.

V was trimmed by 1 base and J by 3 bases, leaving 8 bases between them. The CDR3 covers 13 residues. CDR1 is GKSSPN, CDR2 SITVG, per germline. The specimen was spleen. This chain connects TRBV31 to TRBJ2-3; D possibly uses TRBD1 or TRBD2 (5 bases each). This clonotype was sampled from a female BALB/c mouse in good health. MHC haplotype here: H2-d. The CDR3 bases that were read are TGTGCCTGGAGTCACCGGGACGCAGAAACGCTGTAT. This codes for CAWSHRDAETLY. The CDR3 as a whole reads CAWSHRDAETLYF.